This T cell receptor beta chain comes out of a study of technical replicates of blood from a handful of donors. CDR3 length: 17 amino acids. V shed 3 bases, J shed 4 bases, and the junction held 6 bases outside the gene matches. Using immunoSEQ multiplex PCR, the repertoire was profiled, and TCRdb retains in-frame clones only, with some absent. Here the sample spans roughly 15,000 clones, about 82% being singletons. The specimen sequenced was PBMCs. The clonotype originates from a human donor in good health. This sequence joins TRBV23-1 and TRBJ2-2; 12 bases fit TRBD2. TRBV23-1 is flagged as an ORF with uncertain function. CDR3: CASSQLAGGPGTGELFF. CDR3 in DNA: TGCGCCAGCAGTCAGCTAGCGGGAGGGCCAGGCACCGGGGAGCTGTTTTTT.